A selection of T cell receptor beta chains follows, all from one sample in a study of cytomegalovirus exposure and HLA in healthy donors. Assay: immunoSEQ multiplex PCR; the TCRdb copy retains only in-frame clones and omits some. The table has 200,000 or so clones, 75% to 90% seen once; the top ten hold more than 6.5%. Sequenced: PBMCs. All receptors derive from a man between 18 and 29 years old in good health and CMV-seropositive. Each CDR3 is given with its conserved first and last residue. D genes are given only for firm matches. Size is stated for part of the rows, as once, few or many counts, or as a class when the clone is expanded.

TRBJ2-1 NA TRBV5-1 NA CASSSNYYEQFF TGCGCCAGCAGCTCCAACTATTATGAGCAGTTCTTC
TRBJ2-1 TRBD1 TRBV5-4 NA CASSSGQVRYNEQFF TGTGCCAGCAGCTCGGGACAGGTGCGATACAATGAGCAGTTCTTC
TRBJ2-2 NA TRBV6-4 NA CASSLEWGRTGELFF TGTGCCAGCAGCCTCGAATGGGGCAGGACCGGGGAGCTGTTTTTT
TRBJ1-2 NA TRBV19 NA CASSIDTNYGYTF TGTGCCAGTAGTATAGACACTAACTATGGCTACACCTTC
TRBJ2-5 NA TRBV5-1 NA CASSGGTGRLGAQYF TGCGCCAGCAGCGGAGGGACGGGTCGTTTGGGGGCCCAGTACTTC
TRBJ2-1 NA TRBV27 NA CASSSGDTMAEQFF TGTGCCAGCAGTTCGGGAGACACAATGGCTGAGCAGTTCTTC
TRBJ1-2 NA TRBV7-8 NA CASSVENYGYTF TGTGCCAGCAGCGTGGAGAACTATGGCTACACCTTC
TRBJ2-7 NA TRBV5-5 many CASSQPQRGGRESYEQYF TGTGCCAGCAGCCAACCCCAAAGAGGAGGGAGAGAAAGCTACGAGCAGTACTTC
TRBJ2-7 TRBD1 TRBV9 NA CASSPWGQTYEQYF TGTGCCAGCAGCCCATGGGGACAGACCTACGAGCAGTACTTC
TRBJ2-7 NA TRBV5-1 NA CASSSERASYEQYF TGCGCCAGCAGCTCCGAGCGGGCCTCCTACGAGCAGTACTTC
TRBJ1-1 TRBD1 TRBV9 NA CASSGQRDSQRTEAFF TGTGCCAGCAGCGGACAACGGGACAGCCAGAGGACTGAAGCTTTCTTT
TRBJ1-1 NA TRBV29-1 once CSSSTLGGGGAWGTEAFF TGCAGCTCATCTACCCTTGGTGGGGGGGGAGCCTGGGGCACTGAAGCTTTCTTT
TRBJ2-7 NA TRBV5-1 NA CASSLGWAYEQYF TGCGCCAGCAGCTTGGGTTGGGCATACGAGCAGTACTTC
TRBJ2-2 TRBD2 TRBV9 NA CASSEGLAGHTGELFF TGTGCCAGCAGCGAAGGACTAGCGGGACACACCGGGGAGCTGTTTTTT
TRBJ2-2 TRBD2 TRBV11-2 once CASAGTSAGELFF TGTGCCAGCGCCGGGACTAGCGCCGGGGAGCTGTTTTTT
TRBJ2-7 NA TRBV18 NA CASSLSGLPQQYF TGTGCCAGCTCACTTTCAGGACTTCCCCAGCAGTACTTC
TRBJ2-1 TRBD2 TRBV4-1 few CASSQEVGLATYNEQFF TGCGCCAGCAGCCAAGAAGTGGGACTAGCCACCTACAATGAGCAGTTCTTC
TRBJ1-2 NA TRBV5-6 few CASSLGRNYGYTF TGTGCCAGCAGCTTGGGCAGGAACTATGGCTACACCTTC
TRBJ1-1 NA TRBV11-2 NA CASSLVADYNTEAFF TGTGCCAGCAGCTTAGTGGCTGACTATAACACTGAAGCTTTCTTT
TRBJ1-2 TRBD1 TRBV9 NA CASSPQGGYGYTF TGTGCCAGCAGCCCACAGGGGGGCTATGGCTACACCTTC
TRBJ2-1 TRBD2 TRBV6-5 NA CASSYATVAGVNEQFF TGTGCCAGCAGTTACGCGACTGTAGCGGGGGTCAATGAGCAGTTCTTC
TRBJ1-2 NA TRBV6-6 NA CASSPPKGDYGYTF TGTGCCAGCAGTCCCCCGAAGGGAGACTATGGCTACACCTTC
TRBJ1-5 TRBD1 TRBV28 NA CASTTAGGTQPQHF TGTGCCAGCACCACGGCAGGGGGAACTCAGCCCCAGCATTTT
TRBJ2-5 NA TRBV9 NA CASTASTGYQETQYF TGTGCCAGCACCGCATCCACGGGGTACCAAGAGACCCAGTACTTC
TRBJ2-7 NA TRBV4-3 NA CASSQSRGGGHEQYF TGCGCCAGCAGCCAATCTAGAGGGGGGGGGCACGAGCAGTACTTC
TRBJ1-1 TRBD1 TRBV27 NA CASSQGARAFF TGTGCCAGCAGCCAGGGGGCCAGAGCTTTCTTT
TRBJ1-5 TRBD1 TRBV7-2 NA CASSTRTGGDQPQHF TGTGCCAGCAGCACTAGGACAGGGGGCGATCAGCCCCAGCATTTT
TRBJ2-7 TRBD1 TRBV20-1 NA CSAEGAQKQYF TGCAGTGCCGAGGGGGCGCAGAAGCAGTACTTC
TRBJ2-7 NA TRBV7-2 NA CASSRGLLSYEQYF TGTGCCAGCAGCCGGGGACTCCTTAGCTACGAGCAGTACTTC
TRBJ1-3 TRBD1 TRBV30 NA CAWTRTGRGNTIYF TGTGCCTGGACCAGGACAGGCCGGGGGAACACCATATATTTT
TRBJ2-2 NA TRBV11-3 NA CASSSIGGALTGELFF TGTGCCAGCAGCTCAATTGGAGGGGCTTTGACCGGGGAGCTGTTTTTT
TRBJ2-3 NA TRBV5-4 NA CASSLPDYITDTQYF TGTGCCAGCAGCTTGCCGGACTACATCACAGATACGCAGTATTTT
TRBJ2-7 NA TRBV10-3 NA CAISEGDSTPGQYF TGTGCCATCAGTGAAGGGGACTCCACTCCAGGGCAGTACTTC
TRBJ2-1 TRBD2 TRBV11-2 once CASSAAGLAGVNEQFF TGTGCCAGCAGCGCGGCGGGACTAGCGGGAGTTAATGAGCAGTTCTTC
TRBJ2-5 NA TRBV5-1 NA CASSRGAEGAQYF TGCGCCAGCAGCCGGGGGGCTGAGGGAGCCCAGTACTTC
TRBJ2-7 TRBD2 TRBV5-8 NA CASSAGLAGPYEQYF TGTGCCAGCAGCGCCGGACTAGCGGGACCCTACGAGCAGTACTTC
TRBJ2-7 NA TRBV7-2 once CASSLGGVGSSYEQYF TGTGCCAGCAGCTTAGGTGGAGTGGGGAGCTCCTACGAGCAGTACTTC
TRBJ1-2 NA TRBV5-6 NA CASSLPAGFYGYTF TGTGCCAGCAGCTTGCCCGCAGGCTTCTATGGCTACACCTTC
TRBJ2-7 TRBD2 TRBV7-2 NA CASSLEPTSGRDEQYF TGTGCCAGCAGCTTAGAACCTACTAGCGGGAGGGACGAGCAGTACTTC